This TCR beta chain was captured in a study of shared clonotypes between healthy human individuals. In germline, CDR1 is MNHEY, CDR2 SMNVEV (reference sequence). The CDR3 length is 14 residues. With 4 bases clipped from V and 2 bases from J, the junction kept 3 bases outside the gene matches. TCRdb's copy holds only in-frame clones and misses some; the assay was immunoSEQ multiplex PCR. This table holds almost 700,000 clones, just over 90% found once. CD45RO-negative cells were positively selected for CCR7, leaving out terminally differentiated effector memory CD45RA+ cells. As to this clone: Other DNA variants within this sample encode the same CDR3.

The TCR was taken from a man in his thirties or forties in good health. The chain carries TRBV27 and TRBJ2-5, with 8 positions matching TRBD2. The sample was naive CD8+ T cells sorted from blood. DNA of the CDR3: TGTGCCAGCAGTTCCCAGCGGGAGCAAGAGACCCAGTACTTC. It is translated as CASSSQREQETQYF.